A single sample is the source of the 19 T cell receptor beta chains below, sequenced in a study of T cell repertoires in cytomegalovirus infection (dated by TCRdb to the late 2010s). No antigen is known for these receptors. Reading the label with the study, this specimen's treatment or condition is: in vitro stimulation with specific CMV peptide epitopes to enrich CMV-specific T cells. Sequencing was carried out with an Illumina HiSeq 1500. TCRdb took the public reads, trimmed them with fastp at Q25, ran MiXCR for clone calling and kept in-frame beta chains. Rows merge per CDR3 protein into single entries with the most common DNA and genes. Here the sample has hundreds of thousands of distinct CDR3 sequences; approximately 33% occur a single time. The top ten hold roughly 13% of the sample. The sequencing used cultured CD8+ T cells from PBMCs, collected from culture after CMV antigen stimulation. Every receptor here comes from a human donor in good health (CMV status not recorded). Some clones in this sample may be carry-over from other donors' samples.

This clonotype was seen many times. The J gene is TRBJ2-5, the V gene TRBV7-3; 13 nucleotides line up with TRBD2. The trim removed 4 bases at V and 3 bases at J, leaving 5 bases unmatched. CDR1 is SGHTA, CDR2 FQGTGA, per germline. This CDR3 is 16 amino acids long. The CDR3: CASSSGLAGVKETQYF. DNA for the CDR3: TGTGCCAGCAGCTCCGGACTAGCGGGGGTTAAAGAGACCCAGTACTTC.

The gene calls are TRBV7-3 and TRBJ2-6; TRBD1 aligns across 7 bases. The CDR3 length is 18 residues. J was trimmed by 4 bases and V by 6 bases; bases with no gene match: 15. In germline, CDR1 is SGHTA, CDR2 FQGTGA. The CDR3 DNA reads as TGTGCCAGCAGACTTTATGGAATAAGGGGGCAGGGGGCCAACGTCCTGACTTTC. It encodes CASRLYGIRGQGANVLTF.

This clonotype was detected a few times. The V gene is TRBV6-5, the J gene TRBJ1-6; D uncertain. Germline V gene data show CDR1 as MNHEY and CDR2 as SVGAGI. The CDR3 loop spans 15 amino acids. Trimming removed 2 bases from V and 4 bases from J, with 9 bases in between. The CDR3 reads CASSYAAGYNSPLHF. CDR3 DNA sequence: TGTGCCAGCAGTTACGCGGCCGGGTATAATTCACCCCTCCACTTT.

Only one count was recorded for this clonotype. The rearrangement uses TRBV6-8 and TRBJ1-5, with 7 bases lining up with TRBD1. The CDR3 length is 14 residues. V lost 8 bases to trimming and J lost 3 bases; unmatched junction nucleotides: 7. CDR1 MNHGY and CDR2 SAAAGT come from the germline V gene. The CDR3 here is CASRGQEVNQPQHF. CDR3 nucleotide sequence: TGTGCCAGCCGAGGACAGGAGGTCAATCAGCCCCAGCATTTT.

The V call is TRBV25-1, the J call TRBJ1-1, with 10 bases fitting TRBD1. This CDR3 comprises 16 residues. Trimming took 2 bases from V and 5 from J; bases not matched to a gene: 8. In germline, CDR1 is MGHDK, CDR2 SYGVNS. The CDR3 nucleotides are TGTGCCAGCAGTGAAATACTACAGGGACAGGGGACTGAAGCTTTCTTT. Protein: CASSEILQGQGTEAFF.

This clonotype has only one observation. The chain carries TRBV2 and TRBJ1-1; 7 bases line up with TRBD1. V lost 7 bases, J lost 8 bases, and 7 bases stayed unmatched. The CDR3 runs 12 residues. Germline CDR1 is SNHLY and CDR2 is FYNNEI. The CDR3 sequence is CASMAGGREAFF. The DNA of the CDR3 is TGTGCCAGCATGGCAGGGGGTCGGGAAGCTTTCTTT. The full variable domain, rest sourced from reference TRBV2 and TRBJ1-1, is EPEVTQTPSHQVTQMGQEVILRCVPISNHLYFYWYRQILGQKVEFLVSFYNNEISEKSEIFDDQFSVERPDGSNFTLKIRSTKLEDSAMYFCASMAGGREAFFGQGTRLTVV.

This rearrangement joins TRBV6-4 to TRBJ1-6, with 7 bases aligning to TRBD1. J gave up 6 bases and V 4 bases, and 9 bases lay outside the gene matches. The CDR3 is 16 residues long. Per the germline V gene, CDR1 is MRHNA and CDR2 is SNTAGT. This CDR3 reads CASSGNPGQSNSPLHF. The CDR3 bases are TGTGCCAGCAGTGGCAACCCGGGACAGTCTAATTCACCCCTCCACTTT.

This clonotype turned up a few times. The chain links TRBV7-9 to TRBJ2-5; D might be TRBD2 (7 bases). This CDR3 is 13 amino acids long. CDR1 SEHNR and CDR2 FQNEAQ come from the germline V gene (reference sequence). V was clipped by 5 bases and J by 4 bases, with 11 bases between them. DNA of the CDR3: TGTGCCAGCAGCGGGGGGGCTATAGAGACCCAGTACTTC. This sequence encodes CASSGGAIETQYF.

The chain combines TRBV6-1 with TRBJ2-3; a possible D gene is TRBD2 (5 bases). The germline V gene has CDR1 MNHNS and CDR2 SASEGT. This CDR3 contains 14 residues. V dropped 8 bases and J dropped 4 bases, with 16 bases sitting between them. The DNA of the CDR3 is TGTGCCAGCGCCCTAGTGCTAGCTCCAGATACGCAGTATTTT. Its protein product is CASALVLAPDTQYF.

This clonotype was seen once. A read error may account for a junction end that differs from germline. The rearrangement joins TRBV6-2 or TRBV6-3 to TRBJ2-1; 8 bases are shared with TRBD1. Per germline, CDR1 MNHEY and CDR2 SVGEGT. CDR3 length: 16 amino acids. In nucleotides, the CDR3 is TGTGCCAGCAGTTACGGGGGACAGGCTAATGGCTATGAGCAGCTCTTC. This codes for CASSYGGQANGYEQLF.

This clonotype was seen more than once but under ten times. The V and J genes are TRBV7-9 and TRBJ2-1; 9 bases are a match to TRBD1. The length of the CDR3 is 15 residues. In germline, CDR1 is SEHNR, CDR2 FQNEAQ (reference sequence). Germline trimming cut 6 bases from V and 0 bases from J; bases unmatched to any gene: 3. The CDR3 nucleotides read TGTGCCAGCAGGGACAGGGGAGGCTCCTACAATGAGCAGTTCTTC. It encodes CASRDRGGSYNEQFF. Full variable domain (remainder filled in from reference TRBV7-9 and TRBJ2-1): DTGVSQNPRHKITKRGQNVTFRCDPISEHNRLYWYRQTLGQGPEFLTYFQNEAQLEKSRLLSDRFSAERPKGSFSTLEIQRTEQGDSAMYLCASRDRGGSYNEQFFGPGTRLTVL.

In this sample, this clonotype turned up many times. The rearrangement joins TRBV7-3 to TRBJ2-2; no reliable D call. The CDR3 consists of 12 residues. V gave up 5 bases and J gave up 3 bases, with 4 bases separating them. Germline V CDR1 and CDR2: SGHTA, FQGTGA. In DNA, the CDR3 is TGTGCCAGCAGCCAGGACACCGGGGAGCTGTTTTTT. Translated, it gives CASSQDTGELFF.

This clonotype occurred a few times. This rearrangement joins TRBV5-6 to TRBJ1-3; D remains unclear. The V and J ends lost 5 bases and 1 base respectively, with 19 bases between them. This CDR3 has 17 amino acids. Germline V lookup: CDR1 SGHDT, CDR2 YYEEEE. CDR3 sequence (DNA): TGTGCCAGCAGTGGTCCTATAGACTCGGTTTCTGGAAACACCATATATTTT. Translating it yields CASSGPIDSVSGNTIYF.

This clonotype was seen repeatedly, ten times or more. This rearrangement joins TRBV7-2 to TRBJ2-1, with 9 bases matching TRBD2. The CDR3 covers 15 residues. Germline CDR1 is SGHTA and CDR2 is FQGNSA. V lost 6 bases to trimming and J lost 4 bases; unmatched junction nucleotides: 7. The CDR3 loop reads CASRLSGGTYNEQFF. CDR3 coding DNA: TGTGCCAGCAGGCTAAGCGGGGGGACATACAATGAGCAGTTCTTC.

This clonotype was seen more than once but under ten times. The chain couples TRBV6-6 to TRBJ1-2, with no clear D. Germline V gene lookup returns CDR1 MNHNY and CDR2 SVGAGI (reference sequence). Trimming cost V 0 bases and J 8 bases, with 4 bases left between them. The CDR3 length is 11 residues. CDR3 coding DNA: TGTGCCAGCAGTTACTCGACAGGCTACACCTTC. Its protein is CASSYSTGYTF.

In the case of this clonotype: A much larger clonotype is one base distant, so this may be a read error. The chain recombines TRBV7-2 with TRBJ2-3, with TRBD2 identical over 10 bases. CDR1 is SGHTA and CDR2 is FQGNSA in the germline V gene. The CDR3 consists of 16 residues. Germline trimming cut 1 base from V and 0 bases from J; bases unmatched to any gene: 1. CDR3 sequence (DNA): TGTGCCAGCAGCTTAGTTAGCGGGGGGAGCACAGATACGCAGTATTTT. This codes for CASSLVSGGSTDTQYF.

This clonotype was observed at least ten times. The rearrangement joins TRBV12-3 or TRBV12-4 to TRBJ1-5; D is uncertain. This CDR3 comprises 18 residues. Trimming took 3 bases from V and 0 from J, leaving 18 bases between them. CDR3 sequence reads: CASSLVVALQYSNQPQHF. CDR3 coding DNA: TGTGCCAGCAGTTTGGTCGTAGCACTACAGTATAGCAATCAGCCCCAGCATTTT.

This clonotype was seen more than once but under ten times. The genes are TRBV27 and TRBJ1-6, with 7 positions matching TRBD1. The CDR3 covers 16 residues. Germline CDR1 and CDR2: MNHEY and SMNVEV (reference sequence). V shed 5 bases, J shed 7 bases, and the junction held 11 bases outside the gene matches. The CDR3 region has the DNA TGTGCCAGCAGTCCCCTTGGACAGGTGGGGAATTCACCCCTCCACTTT. This translates into CASSPLGQVGNSPLHF.

CDR3 bases: TGTGCTAGTGGTTTTACAACTAGCGGGGAGCAAGAGACCCAGTACTTC. This sequence encodes CASGFTTSGEQETQYF. J is TRBJ2-5 and V is TRBV12-5, with TRBD2 identical over 10 bases. With V trimmed by 3 bases and J by 2 bases, 6 bases remained unmatched. Germline lookup yields CDR1 LGHNT and CDR2 FRNRAP. CDR3 length: 16 residues.